A single sample is the source of the 27 T cell receptor beta chains below, sequenced in a study of blood T cell repertoires in COVID-19. Sequenced by immunoSEQ multiplex PCR; TCRdb stores in-frame clones only, minus some. The data show more than 80,000 clones, around 80% seen once. Sequenced material: peripheral blood. These receptors were taken from a man in his fifties or sixties with active or convalescent COVID-19.

The V and J genes are TRBV3-1 (or the pseudogene TRBV3-2) and TRBJ2-3; TRBD2 agrees at 10 bases. Germline-derived CDR1 and CDR2 are LGHDT and YNNKEL (reference sequence). After removal of 1 base from V and 0 bases from J, the junction contained 7 bases not matched to a gene. CDR3 size: 18 residues. The chain's CDR3 is CASSQGLAGGTSTDTQYF. For the CDR3, the DNA is TGTGCCAGCAGCCAAGGATTAGCGGGGGGAACTAGCACAGATACGCAGTATTTT.

This clone was observed a few times. The chain has TRBV18 and TRBJ1-4; 8 bases align to TRBD1. Losses at the gene ends were 0 bases for V and 11 bases for J; bases not matched to a gene: 5. Germline V CDR1 and CDR2: KGHSH, LQKENI. The CDR3 spans 14 residues. The CDR3 loop reads CASSPPQGADKLFF. CDR3 sequence (DNA): TGTGCCAGCTCACCACCGCAGGGGGCGGATAAACTGTTTTTT.

The chain uses TRBV7-9 and TRBJ1-3, with 9 nucleotides matching TRBD1. With 3 bases clipped from V and 3 bases from J, the junction kept 6 bases outside the gene matches. This CDR3 spans 16 amino acids. Germline V CDR1 and CDR2: SEHNR, FQNEAQ (reference sequence). CDR3 sequence (DNA): TGTGCCAGCAGCTTGGCGGGACAGGGTGGTGGAAACACCATATATTTT. Translation gives CASSLAGQGGGNTIYF.

The genes are TRBV10-2 and TRBJ1-1, with 9 nucleotides matching TRBD1. The CDR3 contains 13 residues. V shed 5 bases and J 5 bases; nucleotides not matched to a gene: 3. Per the germline V gene, CDR1 is WSHSY and CDR2 is SAAADI. Written as DNA, the CDR3 is TGCGCCAGCAGTAGGACAGGGGAAACTGAAGCTTTCTTT. Protein sequence: CASSRTGETEAFF.

The rearrangement links TRBV5-1 to TRBJ1-1; D not resolved. Germline lookup yields CDR1 SGHRS and CDR2 YFSETQ. Between the trimmed V and J ends, which lost 3 bases and 0 bases, there was a span of 12 bases. The CDR3 is 15 amino acids. The CDR3 is CASSSGLPMNTEAFF. In DNA, the CDR3 is TGCGCCAGCAGCTCCGGTTTACCCATGAACACTGAAGCTTTCTTT.

As DNA, the CDR3 is TGTGCCAGCAGTCGACTCCAAGAGACCCAGTACTTC. Translation gives CASSRLQETQYF. The chain has TRBV12-3 or TRBV12-4 and TRBJ2-5; D ambiguous. The V and J ends lost 5 bases and 1 base respectively, with 5 bases between them. The CDR3 runs 12 residues.

This sequence joins TRBV5-1 and TRBJ1-3, with 7 bases that match TRBD1. The V segment lost 2 bases and the J segment 2 bases; nucleotides outside the gene matches: 4. This CDR3 contains 15 residues. Germline CDR1 is SGHRS and CDR2 is YFSETQ. The CDR3 reads CASSFGQGAGNTIYF. Here the CDR3 DNA reads TGCGCCAGCAGCTTTGGTCAGGGGGCTGGAAACACCATATATTTT.

This clone was detected once. The rearrangement joins TRBV3-1 (or the pseudogene TRBV3-2) to TRBJ1-2; a weak D match, TRBD1 (6 bases). CDR3 length equals 14 residues. Deletions cut 3 bases from V and 3 bases from J, with 11 bases between. Germline V CDR1 and CDR2: LGHDT, YNNKEL (reference sequence). CDR3 residues: CASSQTRGDYGYTF. In DNA, the CDR3 is TGTGCCAGCAGCCAGACCAGGGGAGACTATGGCTACACCTTC.

The gene calls are TRBV2 and TRBJ1-2, with D maybe TRBD1 (6 bases). V was pared by 3 bases and J by 0 bases, with 14 bases between. CDR1 and CDR2 (germline): SNHLY, FYNNEI. The CDR3 sequence is 16 residues long. The CDR3 bases are TGTGCCAGCAGTGACCCGGACAGAACCGCTAACTATGGCTACACCTTC. This codes for CASSDPDRTANYGYTF.

The chain links TRBV5-1 to TRBJ2-1, with a tentative D call TRBD1 (5 bases). CDR1 and CDR2 from the germline V gene are SGHRS and YFSETQ. V lost 0 bases and J 2 bases, leaving 9 bases between the germline ends. CDR3 length equals 15 residues. CDR3 sequence: CASSLVGETYNEQFF. CDR3 sequence (DNA): TGCGCCAGCAGCTTGGTAGGGGAAACCTACAATGAGCAGTTCTTC.

The V and J genes are TRBV7-2 and TRBJ2-3, with a tentative D call TRBD2 (5 bases). The germline V gene encodes CDR1 SGHTA and CDR2 FQGNSA. V was cut by 5 bases and J by 2 bases, with 11 bases left in between. The CDR3 totals 14 residues. CDR3 in amino acids: CASSRNGDTDTQYF. Here the CDR3 DNA reads TGTGCCAGCAGCCGGAACGGGGACACAGATACGCAGTATTTT.

The chain combines TRBV5-1 with TRBJ2-2; D is possibly TRBD2 (5 bases). With 0 bases removed from V and 6 bases from J, the gap between germline ends came to 12 bases. The CDR3 covers 15 residues. Germline loops: CDR1 SGHRS, CDR2 YFSETQ. CDR3 bases: TGCGCCAGCAGCTTGGCCCCGGGGTACGCCGGGGAGCTGTTTTTT. Translated, it gives CASSLAPGYAGELFF.

The chain combines TRBV18 with TRBJ2-2; 9 bases match TRBD2. CDR1 is KGHSH, CDR2 LQKENI, per germline. This CDR3 comprises 17 residues. V dropped 4 bases and J dropped 4; count of bases not matched to a gene: 10. The CDR3 DNA follows: TGTGCCAGCTCACTACCCCTAGCGGGGAGTATCACCGGGGAGCTGTTTTTT. Amino acid sequence: CASSLPLAGSITGELFF. Variable domain in full (rest from reference TRBV18 and TRBJ2-2): NAGVMQNPRHLVRRRGQEARLRCSPMKGHSHVYWYRQLPEEGLKFMVYLQKENIIDESGMPKERFSAEFPKEGPSILRIQQVVRGDSAAYFCASSLPLAGSITGELFFGEGSRLTVL.

As DNA, the CDR3 is TGTGCCAGCAGCACCCAGGGGGGTCAGACCCAGTACTTC. As protein: CASSTQGGQTQYF. The chain carries TRBV6-5 and TRBJ2-5, with a tentative D call TRBD1 (7 bases). Trimming took off 6 bases at V and 6 bases at J, with 14 bases between the two ends. Germline V gives CDR1 MNHEY, CDR2 SVGAGI. The CDR3 extends over 13 amino acids.

The chain links TRBV24-1 to TRBJ1-1; no clear D. Germline loops: CDR1 KGHDR, CDR2 SFDVKD. CDR3 length equals 14 residues. Trimming took off 6 bases at V and 4 bases at J, with 14 bases between the two ends. The CDR3 bases are TGTGCCACCAGTCCGGGAGGAGGAACCACTGAAGCTTTCTTT. The encoded protein is CATSPGGGTTEAFF.

V is TRBV10-1 and J is TRBJ2-5; D is unclear. The germline CDR1 and CDR2 sequences are WNHNN and SYGVQD (reference sequence). The CDR3 totals 14 residues. The ends were cut back, 0 bases at V and 4 bases at J, with 9 bases in the middle. The CDR3 region is CASSESRPGETQYF. In DNA, the CDR3 is TGCGCCAGCAGTGAGTCGAGACCAGGAGAGACCCAGTACTTC.

The rearrangement links TRBV7-9 to TRBJ1-2; D not resolved. Germline V CDR1 and CDR2: SEHNR, FQNEAQ (reference sequence). This CDR3 is built from 15 residues. V lost 7 bases and J 3 bases, leaving 18 bases between the germline ends. In DNA, the CDR3 is TGTGCCAGCACCTCCCCAAGTATTTCAGACTATGGCTACACCTTC. This codes for CASTSPSISDYGYTF.

This clone was observed a few times. V and J are TRBV5-1 and TRBJ2-1, with D hard to call. Germline V gene sequence: CDR1 SGHRS, CDR2 YFSETQ. The length of the CDR3 is 14 residues. V was pared by 0 bases and J by 4 bases, with 8 bases between. CDR3 sequence: CASSLATEYNEQFF. The CDR3 nucleotides read TGCGCCAGCAGCTTGGCCACTGAATACAATGAGCAGTTCTTC.

For the CDR3, the DNA is TGTGCCAGCAGCTTGGGGACTAGCGGGGGGGCGACAGATACGCAGTATTTT. It specifies CASSLGTSGGATDTQYF. The rearrangement joins TRBV5-8 to TRBJ2-3, with TRBD2 matching over 15 bases. CDR3 length: 17 amino acids. J gave up 3 bases and V 0 bases, and 2 bases lay outside the gene matches. Germline V gives CDR1 SGHTS, CDR2 YDEGEE.

This clone was counted a single time. This sequence joins TRBV2 and TRBJ1-5, with D tentatively TRBD1 (5 bases). Trimming removed 2 bases at V and 4 bases at J, with 12 bases between. There are 15 residues in the CDR3. Germline V gene data show CDR1 as SNHLY and CDR2 as FYNNEI. The CDR3 bases are TGTGCCAGCAGTGAACCTCCGGGGGGTAATCAGCCCCAGCATTTT. Amino acid sequence: CASSEPPGGNQPQHF.

This chain connects TRBV6-1 to TRBJ1-1, with no clear D. The ends were cut back, 2 bases at V and 3 bases at J, with 4 bases in the middle. This CDR3 contains 12 residues. Germline lookup yields CDR1 MNHNS and CDR2 SASEGT. The CDR3 is CASSEHYTEAFF. The CDR3, as DNA: TGTGCCAGCAGTGAACACTACACTGAAGCTTTCTTT.

CDR3 sequence reads: CASSSRDLTGELFF. The CDR3, as DNA: TGTGCCAGCAGCTCCCGGGACTTAACCGGGGAGCTGTTTTTT. The chain recombines TRBV7-8 with TRBJ2-2, with a weak D call TRBD2 (6 bases). The CDR3 sequence is 14 residues long. Trimming took off 4 bases at V and 5 bases at J, with 11 bases between the two ends. CDR1 SGHVS and CDR2 FQNEAQ come from the germline V gene.

This clone was picked up a small number of times. This chain joins TRBV7-9 and TRBJ2-5; D call uncertain. From germline, CDR1 is SEHNR and CDR2 FQNEAQ (reference sequence). This CDR3 has 13 amino acids. The germline V and J ends were trimmed by 3 bases and 0 bases, with 5 bases remaining between them. As DNA, the CDR3 is TGTGCCAGCAGCTTTCTACACCAAGAGACCCAGTACTTC. Protein product: CASSFLHQETQYF.

This clone has more than one count but fewer than ten. The chain combines TRBV4-2 with TRBJ1-5; 9 bases line up with TRBD1. The V segment lost 0 bases and the J segment 7 bases; nucleotides outside the gene matches: 7. Germline V gene data show CDR1 as LGHNA and CDR2 as YNFKEQ. The CDR3 is 16 residues long. In DNA, the CDR3 is TGTGCCAGCAGCCAAGATAAGGGACAGGGTATGCAGCCCCAGCATTTT. Translation: CASSQDKGQGMQPQHF.

This clone was detected only once. The rearrangement links TRBV5-5 to TRBJ1-2; the D gene is possibly TRBD1 (6 bases). Germline assignment: CDR1 SGHKS and CDR2 YYEKEE (reference sequence). V gave up 2 bases and J gave up 2 bases, with 10 bases separating them. The CDR3 loop spans 14 amino acids. CDR3 bases: TGTGCCAGCAGCTTTGGAACAGGGAACTATGGCTACACCTTC. Translated, it gives CASSFGTGNYGYTF.

The chain is built from TRBV14 and TRBJ2-7; D not resolved. Trimming shortened V by 5 bases and J by 0 bases, and 8 bases separated the two germline ends. Germline CDR1 is SGHDN and CDR2 is FVKESK. The CDR3 covers 13 residues. The CDR3: CASSGTVSYEQYF. The CDR3 region has the DNA TGTGCCAGCAGCGGAACAGTCTCCTACGAGCAGTACTTC. Drawing the rest from reference TRBV14 and TRBJ2-7, the complete variable domain is EAGVTQFPSHSVIEKGQTVTLRCDPISGHDNLYWYRRVMGKEIKFLLHFVKESKQDESGMPNNRFLAERTGGTYSTLKVQPAELEDSGVYFCASSGTVSYEQYFGPGTRLTVT.

This clone appeared a few times. This chain joins TRBV6-5 and TRBJ1-4; TRBD1 agrees at 7 bases. The CDR3 totals 15 residues. CDR1 and CDR2 from the germline V gene are MNHEY and SVGAGI. V shed 6 bases, J shed 7 bases, and the junction held 11 bases outside the gene matches. CDR3 protein: CASRLGQSRGEKLFF. The CDR3 DNA sequence: TGTGCCAGCAGGTTGGGACAGTCCCGGGGTGAAAAACTGTTTTTT.